This T cell receptor (beta chain) was sequenced in a study of immune evolution from preneoplasia to lung adenocarcinoma. Whole-study results and caveats: From normal lung to invasive adenocarcinoma, top clone frequencies appeared to decrease.

Here immunoSEQ multiplex PCR was the method, and the copy in TCRdb shows in-frame clones only, minus some. There are 9,000 to 10,000 clones in the sample; more than 75% occur only once, and roughly 3% lies in the top ten. The length of the CDR3 is 14 residues. Per germline, CDR1 KGHSH and CDR2 LQKENI. The V gene lost 1 base and the J gene lost 4 bases, with 8 bases spanning the gap. This clone was seen more than once but under ten times. Its matching antigen is unknown. The V gene is TRBV18, the J gene TRBJ1-5; tentatively, D is TRBD1 (6 bases). Sequenced input: FFPE invasive lung adenocarcinoma tissue. The receptor was derived from a person aged 70 to 85 with invasive lung adenocarcinoma. Some clones in this sample may be carry-over from other donors' samples. The CDR3 spells CASSPQQGNQPQHF. The CDR3 DNA reads as TGTGCCAGCTCACCACAGCAGGGGAATCAGCCCCAGCATTTT. The full variable domain, its missing parts supplied by reference TRBV18 and TRBJ1-5, is NAGVMQNPRHLVRRRGQEARLRCSPMKGHSHVYWYRQLPEEGLKFMVYLQKENIIDESGMPKERFSAEFPKEGPSILRIQQVVRGDSAAYFCASSPQQGNQPQHFGDGTRLSIL.